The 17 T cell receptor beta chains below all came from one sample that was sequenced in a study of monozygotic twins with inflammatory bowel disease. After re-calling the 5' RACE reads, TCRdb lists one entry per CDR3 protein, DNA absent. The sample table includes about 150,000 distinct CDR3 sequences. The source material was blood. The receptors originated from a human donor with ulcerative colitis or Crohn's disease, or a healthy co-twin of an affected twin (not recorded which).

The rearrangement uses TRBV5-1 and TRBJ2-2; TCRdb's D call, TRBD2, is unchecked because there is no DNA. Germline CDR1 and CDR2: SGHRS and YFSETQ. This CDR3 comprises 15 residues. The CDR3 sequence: CASSLASGITGELFF.

CDR3: CASSGRGRFAGELFF. V is TRBV9 and J is TRBJ2-2; checking the TCRdb D call of TRBD2 is not possible without DNA. CDR3 length: 15 amino acids. Germline V gene sequence: CDR1 SGDLS, CDR2 YYNGEE.

The CDR3 sequence is CASSMMRGPGELFF. This rearrangement joins TRBV19 to TRBJ2-2; TCRdb's D gene call, TRBD1, goes unchecked for lack of DNA. This CDR3 is 14 amino acids long. The V gene's germline CDR1 is LNHDA and CDR2 SQIVND (reference sequence). The variable domain in full, completed from reference TRBV19 and TRBJ2-2, reads DGGITQSPKYLFRKEGQNVTLSCEQNLNHDAMYWYRQDPGQGLRLIYYSQIVNDFQKGDIAEGYSVSREKKESFPLTVTSAQKNPTAFYLCASSMMRGPGELFFGEGSRLTVL.

The chain's CDR3 is CSATTGRQGPYNEQFF. The chain recombines TRBV20-1 with TRBJ2-1; lacking DNA, the TRBD2 call made by TCRdb goes unchecked. This CDR3 comprises 16 residues. Germline V gene sequence: CDR1 DFQATT, CDR2 SNEGSKA (reference sequence).

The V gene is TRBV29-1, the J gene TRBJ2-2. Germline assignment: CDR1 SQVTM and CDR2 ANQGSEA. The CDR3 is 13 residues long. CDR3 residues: CSVDGGNTGELFF.

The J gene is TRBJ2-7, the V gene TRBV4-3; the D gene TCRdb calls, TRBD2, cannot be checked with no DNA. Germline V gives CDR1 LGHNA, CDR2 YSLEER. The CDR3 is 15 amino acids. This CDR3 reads CASSQSGTFPYEQYF.

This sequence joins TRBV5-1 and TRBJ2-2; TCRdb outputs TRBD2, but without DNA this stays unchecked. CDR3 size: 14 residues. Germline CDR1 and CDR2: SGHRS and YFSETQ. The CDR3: CASTAGGLTGELFF.

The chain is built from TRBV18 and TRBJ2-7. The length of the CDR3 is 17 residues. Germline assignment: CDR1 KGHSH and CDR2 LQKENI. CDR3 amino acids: CASSLIRTSDGFFEQYF.

CDR3 residues: CAWSPRTGRPF. The chain links TRBV30 to TRBJ1-5; the TCRdb call, TRBD1, lacks DNA for checking. The CDR3 has 11 residues. Germline CDR1 is GTSNPN and CDR2 is SVGIG (reference sequence).

The CDR3 protein is CASSLGGTGTQYF. J is TRBJ2-3 and V is TRBV27; TCRdb's D call, TRBD1, is unchecked because there is no DNA. In germline, CDR1 is MNHEY, CDR2 SMNVEV (reference sequence). The CDR3 extends over 13 amino acids.

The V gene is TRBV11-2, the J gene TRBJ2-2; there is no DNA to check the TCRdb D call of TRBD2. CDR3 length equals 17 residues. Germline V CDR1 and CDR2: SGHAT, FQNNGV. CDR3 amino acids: CASSLELAGDSTGELFF.

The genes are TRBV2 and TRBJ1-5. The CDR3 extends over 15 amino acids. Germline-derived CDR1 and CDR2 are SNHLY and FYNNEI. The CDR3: CASSELLLSNQPQHF.

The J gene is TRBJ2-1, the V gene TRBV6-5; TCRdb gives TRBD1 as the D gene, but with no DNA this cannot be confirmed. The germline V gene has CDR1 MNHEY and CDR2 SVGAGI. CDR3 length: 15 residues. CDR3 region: CASSFSGTGWNEQFF.

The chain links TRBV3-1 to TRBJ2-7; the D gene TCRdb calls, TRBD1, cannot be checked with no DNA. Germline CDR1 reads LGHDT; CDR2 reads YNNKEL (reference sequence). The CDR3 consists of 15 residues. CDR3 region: CASSLAWDRTYEQYF.

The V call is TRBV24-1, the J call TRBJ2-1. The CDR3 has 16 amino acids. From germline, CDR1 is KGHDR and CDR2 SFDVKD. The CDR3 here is CATSDLTPSSYNEQFF.

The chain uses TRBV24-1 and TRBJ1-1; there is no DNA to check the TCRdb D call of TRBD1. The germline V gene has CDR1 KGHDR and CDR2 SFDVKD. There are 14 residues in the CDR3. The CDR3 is CATSEGPTNTEAFF.

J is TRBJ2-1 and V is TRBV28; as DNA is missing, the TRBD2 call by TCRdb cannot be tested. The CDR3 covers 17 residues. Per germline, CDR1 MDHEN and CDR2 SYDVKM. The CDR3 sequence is CASSSMSLAGAYNEQFF.